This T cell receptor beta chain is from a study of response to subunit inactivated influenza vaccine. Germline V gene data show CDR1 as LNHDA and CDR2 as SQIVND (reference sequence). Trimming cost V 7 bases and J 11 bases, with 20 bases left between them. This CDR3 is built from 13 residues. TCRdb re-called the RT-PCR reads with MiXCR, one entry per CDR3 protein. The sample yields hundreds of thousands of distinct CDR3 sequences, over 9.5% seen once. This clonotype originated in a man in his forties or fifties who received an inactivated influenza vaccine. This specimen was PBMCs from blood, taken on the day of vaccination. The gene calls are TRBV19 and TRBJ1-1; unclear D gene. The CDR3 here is CASTRNGEFSAFF. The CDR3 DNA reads TGTGCCAGTACTCGTAACGGGGAGTTTTCGGCTTTCTTT.